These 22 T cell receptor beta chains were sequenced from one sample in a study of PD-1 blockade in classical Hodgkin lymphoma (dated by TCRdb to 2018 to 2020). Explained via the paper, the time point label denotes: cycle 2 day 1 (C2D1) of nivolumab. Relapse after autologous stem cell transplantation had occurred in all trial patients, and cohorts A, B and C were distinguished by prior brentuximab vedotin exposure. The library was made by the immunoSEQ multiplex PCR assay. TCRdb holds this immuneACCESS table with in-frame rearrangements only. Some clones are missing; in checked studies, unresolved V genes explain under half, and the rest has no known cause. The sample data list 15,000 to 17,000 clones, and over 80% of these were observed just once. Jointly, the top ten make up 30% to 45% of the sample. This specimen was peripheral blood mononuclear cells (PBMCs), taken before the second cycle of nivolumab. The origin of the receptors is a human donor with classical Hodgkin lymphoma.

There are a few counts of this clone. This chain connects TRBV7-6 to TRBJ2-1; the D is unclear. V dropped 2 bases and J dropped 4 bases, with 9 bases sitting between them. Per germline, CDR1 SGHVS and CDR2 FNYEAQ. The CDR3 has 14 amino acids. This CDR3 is CASSLSAAYNEQFF. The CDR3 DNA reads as TGTGCCAGCAGCTTAAGCGCAGCGTACAATGAGCAGTTCTTC. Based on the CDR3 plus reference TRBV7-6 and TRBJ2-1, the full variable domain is GAGVSQSPRYKVTKRGQDVALRCDPISGHVSLYWYRQALGQGPEFLTYFNYEAQQDKSGLPNDRFSAERPEGSISTLTIQRTEQRDSAMYRCASSLSAAYNEQFFGPGTRLTVL.

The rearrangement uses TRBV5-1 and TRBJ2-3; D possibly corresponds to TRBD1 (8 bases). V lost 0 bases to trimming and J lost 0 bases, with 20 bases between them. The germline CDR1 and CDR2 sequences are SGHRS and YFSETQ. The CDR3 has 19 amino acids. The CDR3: CASSLASDREGISTDTQYF. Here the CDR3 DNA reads TGCGCCAGCAGCTTGGCCTCGGACAGGGAGGGGATTAGCACAGATACGCAGTATTTT. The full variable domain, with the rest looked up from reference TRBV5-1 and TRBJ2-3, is KAGVTQTPRYLIKTRGQQVTLSCSPISGHRSVSWYQQTPGQGLQFLFEYFSETQRNKGNFPGRFSGRQFSNSRSEMNVSTLELGDSALYLCASSLASDREGISTDTQYFGPGTRLTVL.

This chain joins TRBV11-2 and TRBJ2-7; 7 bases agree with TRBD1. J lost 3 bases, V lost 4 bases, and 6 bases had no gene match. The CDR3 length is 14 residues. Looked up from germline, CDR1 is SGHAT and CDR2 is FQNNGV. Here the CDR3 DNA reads TGTGCCAGCAGCTCGCCGGGACAGATCTACGAGCAGTACTTC. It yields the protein CASSSPGQIYEQYF.

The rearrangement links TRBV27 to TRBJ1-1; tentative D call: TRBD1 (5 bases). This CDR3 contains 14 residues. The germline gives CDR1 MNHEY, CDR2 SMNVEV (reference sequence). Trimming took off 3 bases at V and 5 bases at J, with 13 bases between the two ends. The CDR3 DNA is TGTGCCAGCAGTTTTTATGGGGGAACAACTGAAGCTTTCTTT. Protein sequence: CASSFYGGTTEAFF.

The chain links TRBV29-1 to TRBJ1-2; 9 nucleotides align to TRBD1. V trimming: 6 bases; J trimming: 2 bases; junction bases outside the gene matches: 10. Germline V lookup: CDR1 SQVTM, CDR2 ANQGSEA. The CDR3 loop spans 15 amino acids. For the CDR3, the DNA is TGCAGCGTAGACCGGGACAGGGATGGAAACTATGGCTACACCTTC. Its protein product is CSVDRDRDGNYGYTF. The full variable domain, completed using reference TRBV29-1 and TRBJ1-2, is SAVISQKPSRDICQRGTSLTIQCQVDSQVTMMFWYRQQPGQSLTLIATANQGSEATYESGFVIDKFPISRPNLTFSTLTVSNMSPEDSSIYLCSVDRDRDGNYGYTFGSGTRLTVV.

CDR3 DNA: TGTGCCAGCAGCGTAGCCCCAGGGGCCTACAATGAGCAGTTCTTC. Translating it yields CASSVAPGAYNEQFF. This chain uses TRBV9 with TRBJ2-1; D may be TRBD1 (6 bases). CDR3 length: 15 residues. The V and J ends lost 0 bases and 2 bases respectively, with 9 bases between them. Per germline, CDR1 SGDLS and CDR2 YYNGEE.

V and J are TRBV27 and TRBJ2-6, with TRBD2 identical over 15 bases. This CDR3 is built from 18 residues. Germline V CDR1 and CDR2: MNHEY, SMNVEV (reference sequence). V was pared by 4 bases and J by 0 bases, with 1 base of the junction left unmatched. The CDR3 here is CASSWTSGGVSGANVLTF. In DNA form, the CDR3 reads TGTGCCAGCAGTTGGACTAGCGGGGGGGTCTCTGGGGCCAACGTCCTGACTTTC.

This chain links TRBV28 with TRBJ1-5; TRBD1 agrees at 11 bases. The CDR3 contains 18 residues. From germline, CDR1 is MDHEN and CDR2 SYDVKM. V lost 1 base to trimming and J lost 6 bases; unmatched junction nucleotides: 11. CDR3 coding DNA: TGTGCCAGCAGTTTATTCCGGGGACAGGGGGGAAGGGGTCAGCCCCAGCATTTT. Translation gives CASSLFRGQGGRGQPQHF.

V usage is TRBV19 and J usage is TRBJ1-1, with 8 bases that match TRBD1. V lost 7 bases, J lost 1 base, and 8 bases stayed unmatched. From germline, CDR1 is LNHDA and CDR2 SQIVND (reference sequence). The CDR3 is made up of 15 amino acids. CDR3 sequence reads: CASTRPGTGNTEAFF. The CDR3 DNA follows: TGTGCCAGTACCCGCCCCGGGACAGGGAACACTGAAGCTTTCTTT. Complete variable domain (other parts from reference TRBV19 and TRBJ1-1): DGGITQSPKYLFRKEGQNVTLSCEQNLNHDAMYWYRQDPGQGLRLIYYSQIVNDFQKGDIAEGYSVSREKKESFPLTVTSAQKNPTAFYLCASTRPGTGNTEAFFGQGTRLTVV.

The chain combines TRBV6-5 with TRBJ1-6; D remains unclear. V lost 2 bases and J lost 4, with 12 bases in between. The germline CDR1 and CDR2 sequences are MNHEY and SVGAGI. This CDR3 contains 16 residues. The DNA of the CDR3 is TGTGCCAGCAGTTACGAAAGGGCCCGATATAATTCACCCCTCCACTTT. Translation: CASSYERARYNSPLHF.

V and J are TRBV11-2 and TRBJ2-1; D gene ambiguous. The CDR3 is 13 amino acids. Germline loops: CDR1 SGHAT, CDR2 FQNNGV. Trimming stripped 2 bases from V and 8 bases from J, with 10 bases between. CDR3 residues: CASSLIQGYEQFF. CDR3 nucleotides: TGTGCCAGCAGCTTAATTCAAGGCTATGAGCAGTTCTTC.

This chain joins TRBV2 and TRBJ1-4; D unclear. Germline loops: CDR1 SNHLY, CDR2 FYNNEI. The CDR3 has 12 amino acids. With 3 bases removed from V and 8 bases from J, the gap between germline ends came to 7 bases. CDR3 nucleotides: TGTGCCAGCAGTGATCGAGGGGAAAAACTGTTTTTT. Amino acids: CASSDRGEKLFF.

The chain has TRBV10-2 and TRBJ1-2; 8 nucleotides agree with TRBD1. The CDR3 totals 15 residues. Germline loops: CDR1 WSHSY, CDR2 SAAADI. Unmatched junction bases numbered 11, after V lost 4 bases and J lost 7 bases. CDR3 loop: CASSGSGGVGGGYTF. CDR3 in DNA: TGCGCCAGCAGTGGATCAGGGGGCGTAGGCGGTGGCTACACCTTC.

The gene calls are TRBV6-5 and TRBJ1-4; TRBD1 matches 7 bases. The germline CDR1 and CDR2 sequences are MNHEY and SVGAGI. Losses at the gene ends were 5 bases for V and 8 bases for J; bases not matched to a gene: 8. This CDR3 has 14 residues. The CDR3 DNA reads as TGTGCCAGCAGTAGAACAGGGGTAGGGGAAAAACTGTTTTTT. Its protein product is CASSRTGVGEKLFF.

CDR3 sequence: CASSYLAGGLNEQFF. The CDR3 nucleotides are TGTGCCAGCAGTTACCTAGCGGGAGGGCTTAATGAGCAGTTCTTC. The V gene is TRBV6-5, the J gene TRBJ2-1; TRBD2 agrees at 12 bases. The CDR3 consists of 15 residues. Germline V gene sequence: CDR1 MNHEY, CDR2 SVGAGI. Germline trimming cut 2 bases from V and 7 bases from J; bases unmatched to any gene: 3.

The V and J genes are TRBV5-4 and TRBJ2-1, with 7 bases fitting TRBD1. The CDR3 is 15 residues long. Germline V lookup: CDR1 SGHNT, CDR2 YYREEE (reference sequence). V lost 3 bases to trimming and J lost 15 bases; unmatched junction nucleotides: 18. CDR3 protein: CASSSTGTENLLRFF. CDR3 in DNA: TGTGCCAGCAGCTCAACCGGGACAGAGAATCTACTACGGTTCTTC.

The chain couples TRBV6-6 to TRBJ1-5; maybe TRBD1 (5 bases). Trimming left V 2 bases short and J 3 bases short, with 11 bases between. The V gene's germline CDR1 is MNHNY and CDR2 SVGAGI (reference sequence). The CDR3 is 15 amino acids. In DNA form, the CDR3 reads TGTGCCAGCAGTTACCCGGGGGACCACAATCAGCCCCAGCATTTT. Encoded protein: CASSYPGDHNQPQHF.

The CDR3 here is CASIASGSSYNEQFF. In nucleotides, the CDR3 is TGCGCCAGCATCGCTAGCGGGAGCTCCTACAATGAGCAGTTCTTC. The genes are TRBV5-1 and TRBJ2-1, with 10 bases identical to TRBD2. From germline, CDR1 is SGHRS and CDR2 YFSETQ. J was trimmed by 0 bases and V by 6 bases; bases with no gene match: 3. The CDR3 sequence is 15 residues long.

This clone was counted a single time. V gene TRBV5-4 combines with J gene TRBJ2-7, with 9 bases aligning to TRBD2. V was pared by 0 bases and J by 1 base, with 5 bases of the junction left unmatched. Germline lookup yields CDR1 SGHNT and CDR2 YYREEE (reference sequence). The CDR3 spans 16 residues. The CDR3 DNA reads TGTGCCAGCAGCTTGGGGGGACTAGCTGGTTCCTACGAGCAGTACTTC. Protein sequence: CASSLGGLAGSYEQYF.

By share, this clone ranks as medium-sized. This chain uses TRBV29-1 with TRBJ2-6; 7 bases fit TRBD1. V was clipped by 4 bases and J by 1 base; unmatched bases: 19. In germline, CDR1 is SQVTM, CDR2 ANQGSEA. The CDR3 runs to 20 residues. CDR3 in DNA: TGCAGCGTTGGATCCTCTTCTACAGGGGCCCGTACATCTGGGGCCAACGTCCTGACTTTC. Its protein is CSVGSSSTGARTSGANVLTF.

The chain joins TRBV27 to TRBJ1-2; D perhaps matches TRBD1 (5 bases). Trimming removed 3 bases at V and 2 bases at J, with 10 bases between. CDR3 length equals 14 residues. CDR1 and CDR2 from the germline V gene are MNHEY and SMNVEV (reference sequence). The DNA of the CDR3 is TGTGCCAGCAGTTTCGACAGACGAAACTATGGCTACACCTTC. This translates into CASSFDRRNYGYTF.

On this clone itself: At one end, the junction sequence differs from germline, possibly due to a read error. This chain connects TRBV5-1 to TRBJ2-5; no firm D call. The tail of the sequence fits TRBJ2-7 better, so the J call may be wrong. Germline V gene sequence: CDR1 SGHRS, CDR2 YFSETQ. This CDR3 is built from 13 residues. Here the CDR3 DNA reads TGTGCCAGCAGCTTGGCCAATGGACCCGAGCAGTACTTC. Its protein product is CASSLANGPEQYF.